What follows is one T cell receptor (beta chain) and its context. TCRdb keeps only in-frame clones here, not all; method: immunoSEQ multiplex PCR. Of 80,000 to 100,000 clones in the sample, about 79% were seen once. V dropped 4 bases and J dropped 5; count of bases not matched to a gene: 5. Per the germline V gene, CDR1 is LGHNA and CDR2 is YNFKEQ. The CDR3 runs 14 residues. This record belongs to a study of control samples from healthy donors and cancer patients. The chain couples TRBV4-2 to TRBJ2-3; 8 bases align to TRBD1. This sequence originates from a woman in her 30s in good health. Sequencing used blood. The CDR3 DNA sequence: TGTGCCAGCAGCCCCGGACAGGGCAAAGATACGCAGTATTTT. Protein product: CASSPGQGKDTQYF.